This T cell receptor beta chain is from a study of CD8 T cells in ankylosing spondylitis. Whole-study findings and limits: Characteristic, it appeared, of ankylosing spondylitis blood was a TCR beta motif of fewer than 10 highly homologous variants. Earlier work had already found some motif variants in reactive arthritis synovial fluid and blood.

As for this clonotype: Its antigen is currently unknown.

TCRdb processed the 5' RACE reads anew with MiXCR; each CDR3 protein has one entry. The sample has 27,000 or so distinct CDR3 sequences, 7.9% seen once. This TCR was recovered from a male donor with ankylosing spondylitis or in good health (not recorded which). Sample: blood.

CDR3 bases: TGTGCCAGCAGCCAACAGGGCTCTGGGGCCAACGTCCTGACTTTC. Protein product: CASSQQGSGANVLTF. The chain joins TRBV3-1 to TRBJ2-6; weak D call: TRBD1 (5 bases). Germline CDR1 LGHDT, CDR2 YNNKEL (reference sequence). Between the trimmed V and J ends, which lost 2 bases and 0 bases, there was a span of 5 bases. CDR3 length equals 15 residues.